This T cell receptor (beta chain) was sequenced for a study of control samples from healthy donors and cancer patients. Profiled with immunoSEQ multiplex PCR; TCRdb holds only in-frame clones, not every one. Of fewer than 130,000 clones detected, around 89% appear once; the ten largest clones hold around 3.9%. Germline V lookup: CDR1 SGHDN, CDR2 FVKESK. V was shortened by 1 base and J by 6 bases, with 7 bases between the two germline ends. The CDR3 is 12 residues long. Sample: PBMCs. This receptor was taken from a woman aged 60-75 years with lung cancer. The chain couples TRBV14 to TRBJ2-7; D unresolved. CDR3 region: CASSQGPLEQYF. The CDR3 DNA sequence: TGTGCCAGCAGCCAAGGTCCACTCGAGCAGTACTTC.